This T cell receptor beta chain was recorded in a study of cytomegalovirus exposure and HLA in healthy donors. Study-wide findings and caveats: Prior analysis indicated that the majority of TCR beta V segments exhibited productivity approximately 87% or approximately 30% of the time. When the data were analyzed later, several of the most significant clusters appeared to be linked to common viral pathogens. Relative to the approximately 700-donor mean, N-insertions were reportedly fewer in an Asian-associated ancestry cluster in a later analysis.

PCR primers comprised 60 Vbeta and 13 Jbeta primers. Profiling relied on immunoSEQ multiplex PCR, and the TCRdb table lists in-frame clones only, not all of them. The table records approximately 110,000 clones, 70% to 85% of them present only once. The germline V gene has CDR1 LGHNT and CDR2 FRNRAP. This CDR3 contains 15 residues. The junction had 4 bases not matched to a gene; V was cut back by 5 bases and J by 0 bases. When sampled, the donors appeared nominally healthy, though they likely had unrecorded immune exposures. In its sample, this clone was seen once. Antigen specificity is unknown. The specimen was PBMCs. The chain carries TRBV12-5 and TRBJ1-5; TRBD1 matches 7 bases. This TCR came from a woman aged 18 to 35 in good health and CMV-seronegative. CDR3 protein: CASGVGQSSNQPQHF. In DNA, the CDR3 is TGTGCTAGTGGTGTGGGACAGTCTAGCAATCAGCCCCAGCATTTT.